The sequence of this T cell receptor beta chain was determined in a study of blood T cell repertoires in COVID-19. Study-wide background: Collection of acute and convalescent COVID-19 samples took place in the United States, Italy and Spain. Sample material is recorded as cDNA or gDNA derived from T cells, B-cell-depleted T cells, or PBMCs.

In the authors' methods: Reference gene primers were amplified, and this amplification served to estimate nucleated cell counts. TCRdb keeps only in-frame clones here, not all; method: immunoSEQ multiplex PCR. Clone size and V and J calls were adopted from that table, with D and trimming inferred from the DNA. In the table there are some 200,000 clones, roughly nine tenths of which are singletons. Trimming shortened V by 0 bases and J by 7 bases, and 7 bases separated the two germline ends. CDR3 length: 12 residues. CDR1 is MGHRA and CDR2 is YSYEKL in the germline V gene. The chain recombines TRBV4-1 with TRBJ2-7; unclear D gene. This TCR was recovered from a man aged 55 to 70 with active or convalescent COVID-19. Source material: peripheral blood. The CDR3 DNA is TGCGCCAGCAGCCAAGATCCCGGGGAGCAGTACTTC. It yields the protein CASSQDPGEQYF.